These 16 T cell receptor beta chains were sequenced from one sample in a study of shared clonotypes between healthy human individuals. Repertoires were generated with immunoSEQ multiplex PCR, while TCRdb's copy carries only in-frame clones and drops some. The sample records 2.5 million or so clones, over 85% being singletons. The material sequenced was naive CD4+ T cells sorted from blood. The subset denotes: CD45RA+ positively selected. The receptors were gathered from a man between 18 and 35 years old in good health.

This chain uses TRBV11-2 with TRBJ2-5; either TRBD1 or TRBD2 may fit D (5 bases each). Germline V CDR1 and CDR2: SGHAT, FQNNGV. V lost 1 base, J lost 4 bases, and 13 bases lay in between. This CDR3 comprises 15 residues. This CDR3 reads CASSLALGTGETQYF. The CDR3 region has the DNA TGTGCCAGCAGCTTAGCATTGGGGACGGGAGAGACCCAGTACTTC.

This chain links TRBV11-2 with TRBJ2-7; 11 bases are a match to TRBD2. Germline assignment: CDR1 SGHAT and CDR2 FQNNGV. The CDR3 runs 15 residues. V lost 3 bases, J lost 5 bases, and 6 bases stayed unmatched. The CDR3 loop reads CASSFTPGLADEQYF. The CDR3 nucleotides read TGTGCCAGCAGCTTTACTCCGGGACTAGCGGACGAGCAGTACTTC.

The V call is TRBV30, the J call TRBJ1-1; D perhaps matches TRBD1 (6 bases). Trimming stripped 5 bases from V and 1 base from J, with 20 bases between. The CDR3 consists of 16 residues. CDR1 and CDR2 from the germline V gene are GTSNPN and SVGIG (reference sequence). CDR3 region: CAWAPDPEGENTEAFF. Here the CDR3 DNA reads TGTGCCTGGGCCCCGGATCCCGAGGGGGAGAACACTGAAGCTTTCTTT. The full variable domain, rest sourced from reference TRBV30 and TRBJ1-1, is SQTIHQWPATLVQPVGSPLSLECTVEGTSNPNLYWYRQAAGRGLQLLFYSVGIGQISSEVPQNLSASRPQDRQFILSSKKLLLSDSGFYLCAWAPDPEGENTEAFFGQGTRLTVV.

J is TRBJ2-5 and V is TRBV6-5; no definite D call. Between the trimmed V and J ends, which lost 6 bases and 9 bases, there was a span of 20 bases. This CDR3 is built from 14 residues. Germline V CDR1 and CDR2: MNHEY, SVGAGI. Here the CDR3 DNA reads TGTGCCAGCAGCCGCGCCGGGCCCAAGATGGCCCAGTACTTC. Its protein is CASSRAGPKMAQYF.

In regard to this clone: Other DNA sequences in this specimen translate into the identical CDR3. V gene TRBV28 combines with J gene TRBJ1-1; D unclear. The V and J ends lost 2 bases and 2 bases respectively, with 3 bases between them. This CDR3 comprises 12 residues. CDR1 and CDR2 from the germline V gene are MDHEN and SYDVKM. The CDR3 DNA reads TGTGCCAGCAGTTTACGCAACACTGAAGCTTTCTTT. Protein: CASSLRNTEAFF.

This chain links TRBV30 with TRBJ1-1, with D unclear. V lost 2 bases to trimming and J lost 1 base, with 11 bases between them. Germline values: CDR1 GTSNPN, CDR2 SVGIG (reference sequence). This CDR3 is built from 14 residues. The CDR3 region is CAWSKGLPNTEAFF. DNA for the CDR3: TGTGCCTGGAGTAAAGGTCTTCCGAACACTGAAGCTTTCTTT.

This chain uses TRBV4-1 with TRBJ2-1; D possibly matches TRBD1 or TRBD2 (5 bases each). This CDR3 is 16 amino acids long. Germline V lookup: CDR1 MGHRA, CDR2 YSYEKL. Trimming removed 3 bases at V and 0 bases at J, with 12 bases between. CDR3 loop: CASSQPWGSSYNEQFF. CDR3 in DNA: TGCGCCAGCAGCCAGCCCTGGGGGTCCTCCTACAATGAGCAGTTCTTC.

This chain links TRBV7-2 with TRBJ2-7; 7 nucleotides agree with TRBD1. The CDR3 has 14 residues. The V gene end was trimmed by 5 bases and the J gene end by 3 bases; junction bases not matched to a gene: 7. CDR1 is SGHTA, CDR2 FQGNSA, per germline. The chain's CDR3 is CASSRQGGLYEQYF. CDR3 DNA: TGTGCCAGCAGCCGACAGGGCGGTCTCTACGAGCAGTACTTC.

The V and J genes are TRBV18 and TRBJ2-2, with 9 bases fitting TRBD1. Germline-derived CDR1 and CDR2 are KGHSH and LQKENI. V shed 3 bases and J 3 bases; nucleotides not matched to a gene: 5. This CDR3 contains 16 residues. CDR3 amino acids: CASSPPTGGDTGELFF. In DNA form, the CDR3 reads TGTGCCAGCTCACCCCCCACAGGGGGCGACACCGGGGAGCTGTTTTTT.

V is TRBV29-1 and J is TRBJ1-2, with 10 positions matching TRBD1. Germline V gives CDR1 SQVTM, CDR2 ANQGSEA. The CDR3 sequence is 14 residues long. The trim removed 6 bases at V and 8 bases at J, leaving 12 bases unmatched. This CDR3 reads CSVAERGTGDGYTF. Here the CDR3 DNA reads TGCAGCGTCGCAGAGAGGGGGACAGGGGACGGCTACACCTTC.

The gene calls are TRBV5-5 and TRBJ2-7; D is ambiguous. The CDR3 is 14 amino acids. Trimming left V 3 bases short and J 0 bases short, with 10 bases between. Germline V lookup: CDR1 SGHKS, CDR2 YYEKEE (reference sequence). CDR3 bases: TGTGCCAGCAGCTCTCAGGCCGCCTCCTACGAGCAGTACTTC. Translating it yields CASSSQAASYEQYF.

This clone was observed a few times. The chain uses TRBV5-4 and TRBJ2-7; D is possibly TRBD1 (5 bases). The V gene lost 2 bases and the J gene lost 3 bases, with 9 bases spanning the gap. Germline V lookup: CDR1 SGHNT, CDR2 YYREEE (reference sequence). The CDR3 runs to 13 residues. The CDR3 reads CASSLPTDYEQYF. CDR3 sequence (DNA): TGTGCCAGCAGCTTACCGACAGACTACGAGCAGTACTTC.

V usage is TRBV7-8 and J usage is TRBJ1-1, with no clear D. This CDR3 is built from 13 residues. Germline V gene sequence: CDR1 SGHVS, CDR2 FQNEAQ. Trimming took 8 bases from V and 1 from J, leaving 11 bases between them. DNA for the CDR3: TGTGCCAGCTCCGACACCTGGAACACTGAAGCTTTCTTT. Translated: CASSDTWNTEAFF.

The chain joins TRBV30 to TRBJ1-6; D perhaps matches TRBD1 (6 bases). The V and J ends lost 1 base and 14 bases respectively, with 18 bases between them. Per germline, CDR1 GTSNPN and CDR2 SVGIG (reference sequence). This CDR3 has 14 residues. CDR3 sequence reads: CAWSGSTGMTTLHF. The CDR3 DNA is TGTGCCTGGAGTGGAAGCACAGGGATGACGACCCTCCACTTT.

As regards this clone: Different DNA sequences within this sample yield the same CDR3. The J gene is TRBJ1-2, the V gene TRBV19, with D hard to call. V was shortened by 1 base and J by 3 bases, with 6 bases between the two germline ends. This CDR3 is built from 13 residues. CDR1 is LNHDA and CDR2 is SQIVND in the germline V gene (reference sequence). DNA of the CDR3: TGTGCCAGTAGTATAGGTAGGGACTATGGCTACACCTTC. It codes for CASSIGRDYGYTF.

This chain connects TRBV5-1 to TRBJ2-3, with D unclear. The V end lost 1 base, the J end lost 1 base, and 10 bases lay between the germline ends. The germline V gene encodes CDR1 SGHRS and CDR2 YFSETQ. This CDR3 region has 15 residues. CDR3 in amino acids: CASSLFVSGTDTQYF. The CDR3 region has the DNA TGCGCCAGCAGCTTGTTTGTGAGTGGCACAGATACGCAGTATTTT. The full variable domain, completed using reference TRBV5-1 and TRBJ2-3, is KAGVTQTPRYLIKTRGQQVTLSCSPISGHRSVSWYQQTPGQGLQFLFEYFSETQRNKGNFPGRFSGRQFSNSRSEMNVSTLELGDSALYLCASSLFVSGTDTQYFGPGTRLTVL.